The entry below gives a single T cell receptor (beta chain) sequence along with its context. Authors' data handling: Researchers report that nucleated cell counts were estimated from reference gene primer amplification. The table came from immunoSEQ multiplex PCR; TCRdb's copy has only in-frame clones and leaves some out. The V and J calls and clone size were taken over from that table, and D and trimming were inferred from the DNA. The sample consists of 100,000 to 150,000 clones, about 91% of them appearing once. This sample was included in a study of blood T cell repertoires in COVID-19. Study-wide background: Sites in the United States, Italy and Spain provided acute and convalescent COVID-19 samples. Sources were T cells, B-cell-depleted T cells, or PBMCs; the material itself was cDNA or gDNA.

This CDR3 spans 12 amino acids. With 4 bases clipped from V and 5 bases from J, the junction kept 3 bases outside the gene matches. Germline V lookup: CDR1 SQVTM, CDR2 ANQGSEA. The chain has TRBV29-1 and TRBJ2-3; 7 bases agree with TRBD2. This receptor was identified in a man in his forties or fifties with acute or convalescent COVID-19. What was sequenced was peripheral blood. CDR3 residues: CSVGLAVDTQYF. The CDR3 DNA reads TGCAGCGTTGGACTAGCAGTAGATACGCAGTATTTT.